This T cell receptor (beta chain) originates from a study of early T cells in non-severe SARS-CoV-2 infection. Separate cDNA molecules each had unique molecular identifiers attached to them. A single record per CDR3 protein comes from TCRdb applying MiXCR to the 5' RACE reads. The profile shows 25,000 to 40,000 distinct CDR3 sequences, roughly 4.5% of them singletons. Ten or more counts support this clonotype. This receptor was identified in an adult who was a healthcare worker with PCR-confirmed SARS-CoV-2 infection or an uninfected control (not recorded which). The sequenced material came from whole blood.

CDR3 coding DNA: TGCGCCAGCAGCCTTCACCGGGACAGGGGCTACAATGAGCAGTTCTTC. Translated: CASSLHRDRGYNEQFF. The rearrangement links TRBV4-3 to TRBJ2-1; 10 nucleotides align to TRBD1. The CDR3 totals 16 residues. Germline V gives CDR1 LGHNA, CDR2 YSLEER. Trimming at V came to 4 bases and at J to 3 bases, leaving 6 bases not matched to a gene.